This TCR beta chain was profiled in a study of blood T cell repertoires in COVID-19. The wider study: Samples taken during acute and convalescent COVID-19 were collected in the United States, Italy and Spain. PBMCs, B-cell-depleted T cells, or T cells were the source of the cDNA or gDNA that made up the material.

Trimming at V came to 6 bases and at J to 4 bases, leaving 7 bases not matched to a gene. CDR1 MNHEY and CDR2 SMNVEV come from the germline V gene (reference sequence). This CDR3 has 16 residues. In the study's own analysis: Scientists estimated how many nucleated cells there were by amplifying reference gene primers. TCRdb's copy holds only in-frame clones and misses some; the assay was immunoSEQ multiplex PCR. The V and J calls and clone size were taken over from that table, and D and trimming were inferred from the DNA. The sample has a few hundred thousand clones, 70% to 90% seen once. The sample was peripheral blood. The TCR sequence derives from a woman aged 60-75 years with acute or convalescent COVID-19. V and J are TRBV27 and TRBJ2-7, with 15 bases aligning to TRBD2. The CDR3 DNA reads as TGTGCCAGCAGCCCGGGACTAGCGGGGGGCTGGTACGAGCAGTACTTC. Translation gives CASSPGLAGGWYEQYF.